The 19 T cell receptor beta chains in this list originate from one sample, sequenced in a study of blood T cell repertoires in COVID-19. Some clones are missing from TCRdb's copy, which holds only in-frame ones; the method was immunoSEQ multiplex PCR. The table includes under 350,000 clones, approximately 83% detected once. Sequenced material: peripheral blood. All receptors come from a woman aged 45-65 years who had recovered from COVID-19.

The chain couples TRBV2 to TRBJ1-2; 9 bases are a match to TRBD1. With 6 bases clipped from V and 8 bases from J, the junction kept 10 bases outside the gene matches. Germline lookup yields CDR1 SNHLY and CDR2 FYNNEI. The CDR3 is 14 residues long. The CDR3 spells CASSQERQGGGYTF. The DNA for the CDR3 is TGTGCCAGCAGCCAAGAAAGACAGGGGGGCGGCTACACCTTC. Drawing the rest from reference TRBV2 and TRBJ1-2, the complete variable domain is EPEVTQTPSHQVTQMGQEVILRCVPISNHLYFYWYRQILGQKVEFLVSFYNNEISEKSEIFDDQFSVERPDGSNFTLKIRSTKLEDSAMYFCASSQERQGGGYTFGSGTRLTVV.

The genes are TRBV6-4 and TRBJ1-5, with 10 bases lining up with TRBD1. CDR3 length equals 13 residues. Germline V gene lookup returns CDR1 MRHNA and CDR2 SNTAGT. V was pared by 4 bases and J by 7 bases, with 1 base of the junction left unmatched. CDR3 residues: CASSGTGGQPQHF. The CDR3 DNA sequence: TGTGCCAGCAGTGGGACAGGGGGGCAGCCCCAGCATTTT.

This chain's CDR3 is CASSLWLNPLNSPLHF. The CDR3 DNA reads as TGTGCCAGCAGCTTGTGGTTAAATCCACTTAATTCACCCCTCCACTTT. V and J are TRBV5-5 and TRBJ1-6, with D unresolved. The CDR3 contains 16 residues. V was clipped by 1 base and J by 6 bases, with 14 bases between them. The germline CDR1 and CDR2 sequences are SGHKS and YYEKEE (reference sequence).

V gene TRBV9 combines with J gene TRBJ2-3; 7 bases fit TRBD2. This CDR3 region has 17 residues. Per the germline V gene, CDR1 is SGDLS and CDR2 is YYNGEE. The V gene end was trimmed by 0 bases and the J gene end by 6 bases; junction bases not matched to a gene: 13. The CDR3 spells CASSVDGGRAIGDTQYF. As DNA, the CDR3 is TGTGCCAGCAGCGTAGACGGCGGGAGAGCTATTGGCGATACGCAGTATTTT.

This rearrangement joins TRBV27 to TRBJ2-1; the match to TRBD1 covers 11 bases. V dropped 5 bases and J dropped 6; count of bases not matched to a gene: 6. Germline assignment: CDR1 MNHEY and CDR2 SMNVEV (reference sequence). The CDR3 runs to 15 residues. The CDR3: CASSPGQGAGNEQFF. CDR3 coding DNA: TGTGCCAGCAGTCCTGGACAGGGGGCGGGCAATGAGCAGTTCTTC.

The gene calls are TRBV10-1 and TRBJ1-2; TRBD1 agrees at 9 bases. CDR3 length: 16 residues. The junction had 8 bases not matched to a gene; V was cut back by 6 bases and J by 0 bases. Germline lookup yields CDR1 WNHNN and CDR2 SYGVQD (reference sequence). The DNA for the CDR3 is TGCGCCAGCAGACCACCCGGGACAGGGCCTAACTATGGCTACACCTTC. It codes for CASRPPGTGPNYGYTF.

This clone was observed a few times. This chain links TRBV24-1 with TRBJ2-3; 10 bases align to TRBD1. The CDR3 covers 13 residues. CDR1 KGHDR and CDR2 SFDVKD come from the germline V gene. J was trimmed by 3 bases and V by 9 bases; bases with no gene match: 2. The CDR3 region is CATEGQGTDTQYF. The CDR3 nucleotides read TGTGCCACCGAGGGACAGGGGACAGATACGCAGTATTTT.

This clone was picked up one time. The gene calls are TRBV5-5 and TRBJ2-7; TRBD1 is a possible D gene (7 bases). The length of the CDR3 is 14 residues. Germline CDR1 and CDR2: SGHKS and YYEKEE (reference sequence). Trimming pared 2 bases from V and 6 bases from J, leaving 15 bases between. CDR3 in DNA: TGTGCCAGCAGCTTACTAACAGGGGACTCCGAGCAGTACTTC. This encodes CASSLLTGDSEQYF.

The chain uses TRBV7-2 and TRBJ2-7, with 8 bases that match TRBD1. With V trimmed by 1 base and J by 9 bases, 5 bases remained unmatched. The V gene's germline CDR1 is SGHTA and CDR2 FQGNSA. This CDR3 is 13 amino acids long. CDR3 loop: CASSLVGDRSQYF. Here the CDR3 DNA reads TGTGCCAGCAGCTTAGTAGGGGACAGGTCGCAGTACTTC.

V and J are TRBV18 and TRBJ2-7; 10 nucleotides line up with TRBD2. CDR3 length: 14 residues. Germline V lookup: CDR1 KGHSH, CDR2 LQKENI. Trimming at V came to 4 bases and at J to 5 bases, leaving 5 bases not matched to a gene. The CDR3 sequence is CASSQREGRHEQYF. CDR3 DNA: TGTGCCAGCTCACAGCGGGAGGGCCGCCACGAGCAGTACTTC.

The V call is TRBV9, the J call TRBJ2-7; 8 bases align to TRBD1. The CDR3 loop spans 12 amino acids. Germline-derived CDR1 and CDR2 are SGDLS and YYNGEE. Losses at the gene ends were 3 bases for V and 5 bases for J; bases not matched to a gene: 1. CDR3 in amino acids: CASSADRDEQYF. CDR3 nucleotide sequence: TGTGCCAGCAGCGCGGACAGGGACGAGCAGTACTTC.

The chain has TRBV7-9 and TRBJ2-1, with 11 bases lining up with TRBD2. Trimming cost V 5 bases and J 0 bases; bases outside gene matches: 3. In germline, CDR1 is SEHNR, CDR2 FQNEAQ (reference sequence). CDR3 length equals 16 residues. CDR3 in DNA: TGTGCCAGCAGCCGTAGCGGGGGGGCCTCCTACAATGAGCAGTTCTTC. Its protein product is CASSRSGGASYNEQFF.

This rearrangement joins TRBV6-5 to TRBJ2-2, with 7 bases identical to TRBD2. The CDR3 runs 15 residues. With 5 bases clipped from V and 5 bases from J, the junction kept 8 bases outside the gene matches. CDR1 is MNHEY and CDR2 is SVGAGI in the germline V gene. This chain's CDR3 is CASSPGLKITGELFF. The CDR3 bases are TGTGCCAGCAGTCCGGGACTAAAAATTACCGGGGAGCTGTTTTTT.

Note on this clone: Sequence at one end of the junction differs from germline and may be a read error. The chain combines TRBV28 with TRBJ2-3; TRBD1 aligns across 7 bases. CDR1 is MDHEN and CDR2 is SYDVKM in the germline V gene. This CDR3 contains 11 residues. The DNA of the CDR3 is TGTGCCAGCAGTTTAAAGGACAGGCGGAATTTT. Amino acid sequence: CASSLKDRRNF.

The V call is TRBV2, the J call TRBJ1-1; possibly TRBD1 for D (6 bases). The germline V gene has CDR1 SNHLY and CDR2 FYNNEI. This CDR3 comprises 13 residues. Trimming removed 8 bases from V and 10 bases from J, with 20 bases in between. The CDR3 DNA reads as TGTGCCAGCTCCAGGACGGGGGCGGGGGTAGCTTTCTTT. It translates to CASSRTGAGVAFF. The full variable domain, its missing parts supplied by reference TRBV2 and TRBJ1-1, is EPEVTQTPSHQVTQMGQEVILRCVPISNHLYFYWYRQILGQKVEFLVSFYNNEISEKSEIFDDQFSVERPDGSNFTLKIRSTKLEDSAMYFCASSRTGAGVAFFGQGTRLTVV.

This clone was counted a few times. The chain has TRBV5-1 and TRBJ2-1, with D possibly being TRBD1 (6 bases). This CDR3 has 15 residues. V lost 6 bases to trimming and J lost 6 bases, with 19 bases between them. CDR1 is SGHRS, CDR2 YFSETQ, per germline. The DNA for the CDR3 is TGCGCCAGCACGCGGCTAGCCCAGGGGTTCAATGAGCAGTTCTTC. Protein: CASTRLAQGFNEQFF.

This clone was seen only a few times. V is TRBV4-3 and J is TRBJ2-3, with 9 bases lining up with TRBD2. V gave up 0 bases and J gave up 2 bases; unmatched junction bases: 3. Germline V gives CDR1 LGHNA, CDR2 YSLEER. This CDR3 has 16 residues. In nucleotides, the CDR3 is TGCGCCAGCAGCCAAGACCTAGCGGGGTACACAGATACGCAGTATTTT. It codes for CASSQDLAGYTDTQYF.

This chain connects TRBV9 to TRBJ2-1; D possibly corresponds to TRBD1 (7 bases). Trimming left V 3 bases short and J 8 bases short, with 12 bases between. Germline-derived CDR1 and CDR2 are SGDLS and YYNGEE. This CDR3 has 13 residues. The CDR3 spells CASSADREDEQFF. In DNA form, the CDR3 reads TGTGCCAGCAGCGCCGACAGGGAGGATGAGCAGTTCTTC.

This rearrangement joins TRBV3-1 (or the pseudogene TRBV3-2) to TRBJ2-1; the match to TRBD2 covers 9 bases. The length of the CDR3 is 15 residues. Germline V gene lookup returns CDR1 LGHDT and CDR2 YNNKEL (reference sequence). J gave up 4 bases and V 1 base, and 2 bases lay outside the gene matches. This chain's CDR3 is CASSQGTSEYNEQFF. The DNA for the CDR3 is TGTGCCAGCAGCCAAGGGACTAGCGAGTACAATGAGCAGTTCTTC.